The T cell receptor (beta chain) under discussion was sequenced for a study of OX40 agonist ivuxolimab in advanced cancers. The wider study: Ivuxolimab, an antibody acting as an agonist of OX40 (CD134), was used to treat patients.

Clones were read by immunoSEQ multiplex PCR, and TCRdb kept only the in-frame ones, dropping some. The sample contains 84,000 or so clones, about nine tenths of which appear only once. Details on this clone: Its antigen remains unknown.

Findings and caveats of the study: Some of the lowest clonal expansion was seen in partial responders at 0.1-3.0 mg/kg. CD8+ T cells (on average) carried more expanded clones than CD4+ T cells.

V lost 0 bases to trimming and J lost 6 bases, with 5 bases between them. The CDR3 runs to 13 residues. The germline CDR1 and CDR2 sequences are LNHNV and YYDKDF (reference sequence). A history of autoimmune disease or systemic immunosuppression excluded patients. The source is an adult with an advanced solid tumor such as melanoma, head and neck, liver or kidney cancer. The sequences come from CD4+ or CD8+ T cells sorted from blood, collected in a trial of the OX40 agonist ivuxolimab. The genes are TRBV15 and TRBJ2-2, with D unresolved. This CDR3 is CATSRDWAGELFF. CDR3 DNA: TGTGCCACCAGCAGAGATTGGGCCGGGGAGCTGTTTTTT.